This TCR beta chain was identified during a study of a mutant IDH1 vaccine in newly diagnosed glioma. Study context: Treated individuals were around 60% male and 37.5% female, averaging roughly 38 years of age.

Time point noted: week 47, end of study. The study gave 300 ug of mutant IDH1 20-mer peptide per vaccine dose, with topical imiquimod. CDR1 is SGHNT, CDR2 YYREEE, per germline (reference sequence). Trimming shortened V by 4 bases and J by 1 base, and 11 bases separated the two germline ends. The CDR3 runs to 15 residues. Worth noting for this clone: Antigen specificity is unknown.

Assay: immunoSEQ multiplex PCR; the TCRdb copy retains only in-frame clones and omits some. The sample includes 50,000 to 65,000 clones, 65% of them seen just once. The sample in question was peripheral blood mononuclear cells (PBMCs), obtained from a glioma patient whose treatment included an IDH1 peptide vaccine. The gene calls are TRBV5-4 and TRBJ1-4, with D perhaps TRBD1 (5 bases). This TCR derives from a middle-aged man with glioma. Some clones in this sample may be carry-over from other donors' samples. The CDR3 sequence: CASSDAGVTNEKLFF. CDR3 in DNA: TGTGCCAGCAGCGACGCGGGGGTAACTAATGAAAAACTGTTTTTT.